Listed below are T cell receptor beta chains from one sample, sequenced in a study of T cell responses to AZD1222 COVID-19 vaccine. The assay was immunoSEQ multiplex PCR, and TCRdb's table has in-frame clones only and misses some. This table has about 79,000 clones, roughly 80% appearing once. This specimen consisted of peripheral blood, obtained 28 days after the second AZD1222 dose. The receptors originated from an adult who received the AZD1222 COVID-19 vaccine. Both conserved end residues are part of each CDR3. The order of the fields is clone size, CDR3 length, D gene, V gene, J gene, CDR3 protein, CDR3 DNA. A D gene is named only where the DNA matches it firmly. Part of the rows lack a size; the others show once, few, many or a class for expanded clones.

-,15,TRBD1,TRBV14,TRBJ1-1,CASSPYRGTHTEAFF,TGTGCCAGCAGCCCTTACAGGGGAACACACACTGAAGCTTTCTTT
-,17,-,TRBV27,TRBJ2-6,CASTDTKEFSGANVLTF,TGTGCCAGCACCGATACAAAGGAGTTCTCTGGGGCCAACGTCCTGACTTTC
-,15,-,TRBV9,TRBJ2-7,CASSKASGSVDEQYF,TGTGCCAGCAGCAAAGCCTCAGGGTCCGTGGACGAGCAGTACTTC
-,15,-,TRBV15,TRBJ1-5,CATSVRWDSNQPQHF,TGTGCCACCAGCGTCCGTTGGGATAGCAATCAGCCCCAGCATTTT
-,16,TRBD2,TRBV11-1,TRBJ2-3,CASGRSSGLGTDTQYF,TGTGCCAGCGGAAGATCTAGCGGGCTAGGCACAGATACGCAGTATTTT
-,16,-,TRBV28,TRBJ1-5,CASSSPGGNRDQPQHF,TGTGCCAGCAGTTCCCCGGGAGGCAACAGGGATCAGCCCCAGCATTTT
-,15,TRBD2,TRBV23-1,TRBJ2-1,CASIISGRPYNEQFF,TGCGCCAGCATTATTAGCGGGAGGCCCTACAATGAGCAGTTCTTC
-,16,TRBD1,TRBV18,TRBJ2-2,CASSPQGTANTGELFF,TGTGCCAGCTCACCACAGGGGACAGCGAACACCGGGGAGCTGTTTTTT
-,16,-,TRBV28,TRBJ2-3,CASDRQAQLSTDTQYF,TGTGCCAGTGACCGACAGGCCCAACTTAGCACAGATACGCAGTATTTT
-,15,-,TRBV4-2,TRBJ1-4,CASSQDLQEWEKLFF,TGTGCCAGCAGCCAAGATCTACAGGAATGGGAAAAACTGTTTTTT
-,16,-,TRBV29-1,TRBJ2-1,CSVGGSDIDPNNEQFF,TGCAGCGTTGGGGGCAGTGACATAGACCCCAACAATGAGCAGTTCTTC
few,14,-,TRBV4-2,TRBJ1-1,CASSQLTQNTEAFF,TGTGCCAGCAGCCAACTAACCCAGAACACTGAAGCTTTCTTT
once,15,-,TRBV3-1/TRBV3-2,TRBJ1-2,CASSQPGRNTGGYTF,TGTGCCAGCAGCCAACCGGGACGCAATACAGGTGGCTACACCTTC
-,13,-,TRBV7-9,TRBJ2-1,CASSLALYNEQFF,TGTGCCAGCAGCTTAGCACTTTACAATGAGCAGTTCTTC
-,15,-,TRBV27,TRBJ2-1,CASSLTRSWVNEQFF,TGTGCCAGCAGTCTGACCCGTTCCTGGGTGAATGAGCAGTTCTTC
-,15,TRBD1,TRBV7-8,TRBJ2-7,CASSLANRGSYEQYF,TGTGCCAGCAGCTTAGCGAACAGGGGGTCCTACGAGCAGTACTTC
-,15,-,TRBV28,TRBJ1-2,CASSDRLDLRFGYTF,TGTGCCAGCAGTGATAGACTCGACCTAAGGTTCGGCTACACCTTC
-,11,-,TRBV12-3/TRBV12-4,TRBJ1-2,CASRGAAGYTF,TGTGCCAGCAGAGGGGCAGCCGGCTACACCTTC